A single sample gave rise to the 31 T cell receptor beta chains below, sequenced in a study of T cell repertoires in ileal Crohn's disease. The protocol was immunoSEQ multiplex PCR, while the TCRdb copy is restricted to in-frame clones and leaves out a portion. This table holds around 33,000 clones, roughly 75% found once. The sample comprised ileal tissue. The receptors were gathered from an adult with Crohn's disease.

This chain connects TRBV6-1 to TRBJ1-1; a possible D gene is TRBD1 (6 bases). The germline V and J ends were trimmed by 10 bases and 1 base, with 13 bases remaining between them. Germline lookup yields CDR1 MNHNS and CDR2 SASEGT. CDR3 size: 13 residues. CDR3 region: CATLGQSNTEAFF. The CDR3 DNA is TGTGCCACCCTTGGACAGTCGAACACTGAAGCTTTCTTT.

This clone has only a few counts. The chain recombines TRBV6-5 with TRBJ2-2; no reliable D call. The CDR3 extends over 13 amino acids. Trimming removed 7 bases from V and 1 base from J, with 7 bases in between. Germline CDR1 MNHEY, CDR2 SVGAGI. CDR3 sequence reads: CASTVGNTGELFF. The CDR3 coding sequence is TGTGCCAGCACTGTCGGGAACACCGGGGAGCTGTTTTTT.

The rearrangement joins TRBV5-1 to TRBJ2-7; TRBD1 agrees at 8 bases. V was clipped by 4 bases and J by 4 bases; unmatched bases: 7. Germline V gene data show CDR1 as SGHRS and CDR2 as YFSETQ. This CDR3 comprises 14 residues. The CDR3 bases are TGCGCCAGCAGCCTGGACAGGGAAATATACGAGCAGTACTTC. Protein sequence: CASSLDREIYEQYF. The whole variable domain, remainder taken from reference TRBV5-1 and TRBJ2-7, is KAGVTQTPRYLIKTRGQQVTLSCSPISGHRSVSWYQQTPGQGLQFLFEYFSETQRNKGNFPGRFSGRQFSNSRSEMNVSTLELGDSALYLCASSLDREIYEQYFGPGTRLTVT.

In DNA form, the CDR3 reads TGTGCCATCAGTGAGGGGGGGGGCGAGCAGTACTTC. Its translation: CAISEGGGEQYF. This chain connects TRBV10-3 to TRBJ2-7; 7 positions match TRBD2. CDR3 size: 12 residues. The germline CDR1 and CDR2 sequences are ENHRY and SYGVKD. V lost 2 bases, J lost 6 bases, and 1 base stayed unmatched.

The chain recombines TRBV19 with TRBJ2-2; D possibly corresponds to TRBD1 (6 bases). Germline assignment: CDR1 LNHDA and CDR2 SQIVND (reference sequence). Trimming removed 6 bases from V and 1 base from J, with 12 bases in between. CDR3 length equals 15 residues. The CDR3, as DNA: TGTGCCAGTAGCCCGAAACAGGGGAACACCGGGGAGCTGTTTTTT. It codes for CASSPKQGNTGELFF.

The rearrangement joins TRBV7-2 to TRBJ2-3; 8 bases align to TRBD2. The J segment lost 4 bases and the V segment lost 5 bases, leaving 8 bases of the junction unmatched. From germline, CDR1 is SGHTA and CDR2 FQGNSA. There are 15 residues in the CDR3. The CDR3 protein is CASSVSGRGSDTQYF. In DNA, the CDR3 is TGTGCCAGCAGCGTAAGCGGGAGAGGGTCAGATACGCAGTATTTT.

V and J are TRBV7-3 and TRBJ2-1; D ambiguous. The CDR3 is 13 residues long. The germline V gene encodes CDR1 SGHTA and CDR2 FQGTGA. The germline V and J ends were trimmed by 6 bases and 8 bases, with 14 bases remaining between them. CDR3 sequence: CASSIEVRDEQFF. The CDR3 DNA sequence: TGTGCCAGCAGTATAGAGGTTCGGGATGAGCAGTTCTTC.

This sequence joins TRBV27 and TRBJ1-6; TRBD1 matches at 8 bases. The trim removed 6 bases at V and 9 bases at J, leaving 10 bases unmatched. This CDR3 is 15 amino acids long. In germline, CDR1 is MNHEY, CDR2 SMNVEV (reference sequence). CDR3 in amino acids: CASSQQGVQFSPLHF. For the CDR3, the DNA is TGTGCCAGCAGCCAACAGGGGGTCCAATTTTCACCCCTCCACTTT.

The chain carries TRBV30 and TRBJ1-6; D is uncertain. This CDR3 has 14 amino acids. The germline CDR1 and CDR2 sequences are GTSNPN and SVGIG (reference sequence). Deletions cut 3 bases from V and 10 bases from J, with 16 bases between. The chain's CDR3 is CAWSPPVSRSPLHF. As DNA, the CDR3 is TGTGCCTGGAGCCCACCGGTTAGTCGGTCACCCCTCCACTTT.

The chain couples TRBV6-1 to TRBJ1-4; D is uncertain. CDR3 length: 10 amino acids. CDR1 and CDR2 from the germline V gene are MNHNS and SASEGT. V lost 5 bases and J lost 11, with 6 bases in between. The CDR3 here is CASSSNKLFF. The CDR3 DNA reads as TGTGCCAGCAGTTCTAATAAACTGTTTTTT.

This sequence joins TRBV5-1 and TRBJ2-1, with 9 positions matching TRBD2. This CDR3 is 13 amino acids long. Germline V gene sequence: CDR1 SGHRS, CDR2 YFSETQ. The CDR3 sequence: CASSGSHNNEQFF. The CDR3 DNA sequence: TGCGCGAGTAGCGGGAGCCACAACAATGAGCAGTTCTTC.

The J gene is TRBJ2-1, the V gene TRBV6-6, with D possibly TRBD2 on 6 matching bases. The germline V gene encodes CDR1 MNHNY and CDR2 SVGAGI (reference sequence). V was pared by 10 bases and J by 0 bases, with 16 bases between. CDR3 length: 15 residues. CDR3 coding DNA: TGTGCCACCAAGGCGGGGTTAAGCTCCTACAATGAGCAGTTCTTC. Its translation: CATKAGLSSYNEQFF.

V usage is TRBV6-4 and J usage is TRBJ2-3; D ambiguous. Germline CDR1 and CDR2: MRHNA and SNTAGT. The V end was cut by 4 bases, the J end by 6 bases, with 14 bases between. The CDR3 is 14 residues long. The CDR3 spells CASSVGVHGDTQYF. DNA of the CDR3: TGTGCCAGCAGTGTGGGTGTTCACGGGGATACGCAGTATTTT.

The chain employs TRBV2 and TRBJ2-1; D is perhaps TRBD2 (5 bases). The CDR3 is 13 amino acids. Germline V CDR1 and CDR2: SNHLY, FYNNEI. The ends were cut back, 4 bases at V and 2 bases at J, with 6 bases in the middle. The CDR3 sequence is CASSAEAYNEQFF. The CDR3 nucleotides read TGTGCCAGCAGTGCGGAGGCCTACAATGAGCAGTTCTTC.

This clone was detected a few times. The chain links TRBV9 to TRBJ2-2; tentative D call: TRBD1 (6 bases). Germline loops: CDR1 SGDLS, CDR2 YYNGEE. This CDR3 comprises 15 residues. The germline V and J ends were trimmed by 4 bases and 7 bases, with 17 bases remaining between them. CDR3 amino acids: CASSLDSLGGGELFF. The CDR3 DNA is TGTGCCAGCAGCCTCGACTCCCTAGGGGGCGGGGAGCTGTTTTTT.

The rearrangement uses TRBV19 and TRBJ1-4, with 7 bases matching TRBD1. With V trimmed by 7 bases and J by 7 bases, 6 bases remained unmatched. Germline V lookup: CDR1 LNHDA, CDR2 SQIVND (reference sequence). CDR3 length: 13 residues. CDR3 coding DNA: TGTGCCAGTAAAGACAGGGCAACTGAAAAACTGTTTTTT. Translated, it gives CASKDRATEKLFF.

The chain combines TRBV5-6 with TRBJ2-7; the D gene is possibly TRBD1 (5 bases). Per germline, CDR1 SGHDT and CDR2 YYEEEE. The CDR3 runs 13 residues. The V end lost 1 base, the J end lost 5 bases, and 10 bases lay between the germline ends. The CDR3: CASSLKQAHEQYF. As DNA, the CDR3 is TGTGCCAGCAGCTTGAAACAGGCGCACGAGCAGTACTTC.

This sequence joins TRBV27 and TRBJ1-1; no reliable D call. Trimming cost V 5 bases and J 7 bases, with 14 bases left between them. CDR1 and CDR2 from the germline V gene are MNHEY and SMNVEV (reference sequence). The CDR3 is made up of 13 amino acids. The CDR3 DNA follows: TGTGCCAGCAGTCCCTTAGTCCGGGGTGAAGCTTTCTTT. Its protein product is CASSPLVRGEAFF.

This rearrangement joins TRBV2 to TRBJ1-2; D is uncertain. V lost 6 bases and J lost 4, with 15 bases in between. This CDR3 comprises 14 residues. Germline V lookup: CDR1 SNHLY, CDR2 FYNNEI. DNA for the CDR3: TGTGCCAGCAGCGGCGGCGTCAGCGGCTATGGCTACACCTTC. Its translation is CASSGGVSGYGYTF. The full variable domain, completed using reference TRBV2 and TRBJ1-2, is EPEVTQTPSHQVTQMGQEVILRCVPISNHLYFYWYRQILGQKVEFLVSFYNNEISEKSEIFDDQFSVERPDGSNFTLKIRSTKLEDSAMYFCASSGGVSGYGYTFGSGTRLTVV.

The CDR3 spells CAGGTVNEKLFF. The CDR3 nucleotides read TGTGCTGGGGGGACAGTTAATGAAAAACTGTTTTTT. The chain has TRBV2 and TRBJ1-4; 7 bases are a match to TRBD1. The CDR3 extends over 12 amino acids. Germline values: CDR1 SNHLY, CDR2 FYNNEI.

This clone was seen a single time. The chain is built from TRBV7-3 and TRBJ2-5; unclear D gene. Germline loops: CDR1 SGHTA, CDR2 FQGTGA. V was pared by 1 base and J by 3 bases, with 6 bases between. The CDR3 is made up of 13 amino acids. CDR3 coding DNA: TGTGCCAGCAGCTTAATTCCTGAAGAGACCCAGTACTTC. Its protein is CASSLIPEETQYF.

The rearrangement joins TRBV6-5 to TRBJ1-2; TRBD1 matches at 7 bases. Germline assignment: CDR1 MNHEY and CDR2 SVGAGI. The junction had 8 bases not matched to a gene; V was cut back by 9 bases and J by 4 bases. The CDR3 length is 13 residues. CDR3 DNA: TGTGCCAGTCAAACAGGGGCAGGCTATGGCTACACCTTC. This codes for CASQTGAGYGYTF.

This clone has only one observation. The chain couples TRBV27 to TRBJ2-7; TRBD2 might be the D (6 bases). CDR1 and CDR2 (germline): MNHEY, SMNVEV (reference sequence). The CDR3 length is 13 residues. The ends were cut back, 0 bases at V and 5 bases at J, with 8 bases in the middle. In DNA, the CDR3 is TGTGCCAGCAGTTTATCGGGGGGAAACGAGCAGTACTTC. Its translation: CASSLSGGNEQYF.

The CDR3 spells CASSVEDPGGTDTQYF. CDR3 nucleotide sequence: TGTGCCAGCAGCGTAGAGGACCCAGGGGGGACAGATACGCAGTATTTT. The chain carries TRBV9 and TRBJ2-3; TRBD1 might be the D (7 bases). This CDR3 is built from 16 residues. Trimming shortened V by 0 bases and J by 3 bases, and 14 bases separated the two germline ends. Germline lookup yields CDR1 SGDLS and CDR2 YYNGEE. Looking up the rest from reference TRBV9 and TRBJ2-3 gives the full variable domain: DSGVTQTPKHLITATGQRVTLRCSPRSGDLSVYWYQQSLDQGLQFLIQYYNGEERAKGNILERFSAQQFPDLHSELNLSSLELGDSALYFCASSVEDPGGTDTQYFGPGTRLTVL.

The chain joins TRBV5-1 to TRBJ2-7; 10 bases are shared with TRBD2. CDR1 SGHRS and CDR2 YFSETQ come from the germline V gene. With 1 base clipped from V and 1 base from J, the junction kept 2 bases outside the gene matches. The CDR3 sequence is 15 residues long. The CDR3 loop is CASSLYSGGSYEQYF. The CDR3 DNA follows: TGCGCCAGCAGCTTGTATAGCGGGGGGTCCTACGAGCAGTACTTC.

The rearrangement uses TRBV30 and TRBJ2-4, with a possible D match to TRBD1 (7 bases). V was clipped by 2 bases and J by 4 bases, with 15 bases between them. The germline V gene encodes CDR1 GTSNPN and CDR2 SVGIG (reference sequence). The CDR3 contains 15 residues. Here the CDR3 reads CAWSSLQGRKNIQYF. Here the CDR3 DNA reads TGTGCCTGGAGTTCTCTACAGGGGAGGAAAAACATTCAGTACTTC.

CDR3 sequence reads: CAVSTSLETQYF. For the CDR3, the DNA is TGTGCCGTCTCGACTAGCCTGGAGACCCAGTACTTC. The chain uses TRBV10-3 and TRBJ2-5, with TRBD2 matching 7 bases. V dropped 11 bases and J dropped 5; count of bases not matched to a gene: 8. The V gene's germline CDR1 is ENHRY and CDR2 SYGVKD. The CDR3 runs to 12 residues.

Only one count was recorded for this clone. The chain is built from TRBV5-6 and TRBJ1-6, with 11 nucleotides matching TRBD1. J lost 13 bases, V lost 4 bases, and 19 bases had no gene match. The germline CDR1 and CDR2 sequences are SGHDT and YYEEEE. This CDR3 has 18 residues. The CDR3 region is CASSRRTGGRIPNRPLHF. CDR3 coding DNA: TGTGCCAGCAGCCGACGGACAGGGGGCCGTATTCCCAATAGGCCCCTCCACTTT.

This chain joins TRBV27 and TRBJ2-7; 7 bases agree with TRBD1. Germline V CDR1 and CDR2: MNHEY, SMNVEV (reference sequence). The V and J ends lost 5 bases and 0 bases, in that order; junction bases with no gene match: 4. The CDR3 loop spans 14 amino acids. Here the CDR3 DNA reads TGTGCCAGCAGTCCCGACAGGGCCTCCTACGAGCAGTACTTC. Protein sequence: CASSPDRASYEQYF.

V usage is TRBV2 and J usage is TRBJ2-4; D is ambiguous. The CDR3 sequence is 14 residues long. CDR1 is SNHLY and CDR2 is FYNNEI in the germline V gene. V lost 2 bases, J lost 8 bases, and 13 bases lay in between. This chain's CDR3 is CASSESVARHIQYF. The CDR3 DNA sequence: TGTGCCAGCAGTGAATCTGTAGCCAGACACATTCAGTACTTC.

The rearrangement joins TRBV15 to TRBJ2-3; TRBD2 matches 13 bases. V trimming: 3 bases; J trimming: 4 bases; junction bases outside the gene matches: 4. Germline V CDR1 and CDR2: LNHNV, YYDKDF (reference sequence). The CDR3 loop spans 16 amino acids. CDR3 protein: CATSSLTSGGADTQYF. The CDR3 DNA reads TGTGCCACCAGCAGCTTAACTAGCGGGGGGGCAGATACGCAGTATTTT.